One and the same sample provided the 3 T cell receptor beta chains below, sequenced in a study of T cells expressing NK-cell markers. TCRdb re-called the 5' RACE reads and catalogs CDR3 proteins one per entry, DNA excluded. This sample carries about 540,000 distinct CDR3 sequences, with roughly 3.4% going to the ten biggest clones. The sample consisted of blood T cells: a sorted CD56 or NKG2C T cell subset, CD4+ or CD8+ T cells, or bulk PBMC T cells (not recorded which). Receptors originate from a man younger than 35 in good health.

V is TRBV27 and J is TRBJ2-7; the D call of TRBD1 rests on TCRdb alone, since no DNA is present to check it. This CDR3 has 11 amino acids. Germline CDR1 and CDR2: MNHEY and SMNVEV (reference sequence). CDR3 in amino acids: CASSGPTGKYF.

The chain is built from TRBV24-1 and TRBJ2-3; TCRdb outputs TRBD1, but without DNA this stays unchecked. This CDR3 has 14 amino acids. CDR1 and CDR2 from the germline V gene are KGHDR and SFDVKD. The CDR3 sequence is CATRPGLDTDTQYF.

The V gene is TRBV4-1, the J gene TRBJ1-6. The germline V gene has CDR1 MGHRA and CDR2 YSYEKL. This CDR3 has 13 residues. This CDR3 reads CASSQPYNSPLHF.